The 12 T cell receptor beta chains reported below all come from one sample, sequenced in a study of blood T cells in healthy people across ages. Together with a sample-barcoded 5' primer, a J-beta primer mix was included in a second PCR lasting roughly 6 to 12 cycles. TCRdb re-derived calls from the 5' RACE reads in MiXCR, one entry per CDR3 protein. The profile shows 1,300,000 or so distinct CDR3 sequences, approximately 59% of them singletons. The sequenced sample was blood. The receptors come from a man aged 18 to 29 in good health.

The chain employs TRBV7-2 and TRBJ2-7, with D unclear. This CDR3 is 14 amino acids long. Germline-derived CDR1 and CDR2 are SGHTA and FQGNSA. Trimming removed 5 bases at V and 4 bases at J, with 15 bases between. The CDR3 reads CASSPTISIYEQYF. For the CDR3, the DNA is TGTGCCAGCAGCCCGACAATCTCCATATACGAGCAGTACTTC.

The genes are TRBV19 and TRBJ2-7; D gene uncertain. The CDR3 has 15 amino acids. Trimming stripped 3 bases from V and 3 bases from J, with 15 bases between. From germline, CDR1 is LNHDA and CDR2 SQIVND (reference sequence). The CDR3 loop reads CASSIGSVFDYEQYF. The DNA for the CDR3 is TGTGCCAGTAGTATTGGGTCAGTATTTGACTACGAGCAGTACTTC.

This clonotype was seen only a few times. The genes are TRBV27 and TRBJ2-7; 11 bases line up with TRBD1. CDR1 is MNHEY and CDR2 is SMNVEV in the germline V gene (reference sequence). This CDR3 is built from 15 residues. V gave up 4 bases and J gave up 4 bases; unmatched junction bases: 6. The CDR3 protein is CASSWGTGGGYEQYF. The CDR3 coding sequence is TGTGCCAGCAGTTGGGGGACAGGGGGGGGATACGAGCAGTACTTC.

This clonotype occurred a few times. This chain joins TRBV29-1 and TRBJ2-5; 11 bases are shared with TRBD2. Unmatched junction bases numbered 7, after V lost 8 bases and J lost 5 bases. CDR3 length: 13 residues. Per germline, CDR1 SQVTM and CDR2 ANQGSEA. The CDR3 DNA follows: TGCAGCATTAGCGGGGGGGCGAGGGAGACCCAGTACTTC. Translation gives CSISGGARETQYF. The complete variable domain, with remaining parts taken from reference TRBV29-1 and TRBJ2-5, reads SAVISQKPSRDICQRGTSLTIQCQVDSQVTMMFWYRQQPGQSLTLIATANQGSEATYESGFVIDKFPISRPNLTFSTLTVSNMSPEDSSIYLCSISGGARETQYFGPGTRLLVL.

The chain combines TRBV11-2 with TRBJ2-3; the D gene could be TRBD1 or TRBD2 (5 bases each). The CDR3 is made up of 16 amino acids. Per the germline V gene, CDR1 is SGHAT and CDR2 is FQNNGV. Trimming removed 3 bases from V and 5 bases from J, with 18 bases in between. For the CDR3, the DNA is TGTGCCAGCAGCTTCCTGGACTCTAAAGGGGTAGATACGCAGTATTTT. It encodes CASSFLDSKGVDTQYF.

This clonotype was seen a handful of times. The chain recombines TRBV4-2 with TRBJ2-5; either TRBD1 or TRBD2 may supply D (5 bases each). Germline lookup yields CDR1 LGHNA and CDR2 YNFKEQ. The CDR3 runs 15 residues. The ends were cut back, 1 base at V and 3 bases at J, with 12 bases in the middle. Written as DNA, the CDR3 is TGTGCCAGCAGCCAAGTGGGGGAGAGTGAAGAGACCCAGTACTTC. Protein product: CASSQVGESEETQYF.

This clonotype was seen a few times. The chain has TRBV15 and TRBJ2-1; possibly TRBD1 for D (5 bases). The CDR3 is 15 residues long. V was clipped by 0 bases and J by 3 bases, with 9 bases between them. From germline, CDR1 is LNHNV and CDR2 YYDKDF (reference sequence). CDR3 in DNA: TGTGCCACCAGCAGAGACCTAGACAGCTACAATGAGCAGTTCTTC. Its protein product is CATSRDLDSYNEQFF.

J is TRBJ2-1 and V is TRBV14, with unresolved D. The germline V gene encodes CDR1 SGHDN and CDR2 FVKESK. The CDR3 loop spans 12 amino acids. V was shortened by 0 bases and J by 10 bases, with 7 bases between the two germline ends. Written as DNA, the CDR3 is TGTGCCAGCAGCCAAGACGTCAGAGAGCAGTTCTTC. Amino acids: CASSQDVREQFF.

V usage is TRBV28 and J usage is TRBJ2-2; perhaps TRBD1 as D (6 bases). The CDR3 is 16 residues long. The V end lost 2 bases, the J end lost 2 bases, and 12 bases lay between the germline ends. Germline values: CDR1 MDHEN, CDR2 SYDVKM. CDR3 residues: CASSLSQGFNTGELFF. The CDR3 nucleotides read TGTGCCAGCAGTTTAAGTCAGGGGTTTAACACCGGGGAGCTGTTTTTT.

DNA for the CDR3: TGCAGCGTTGCGGCCGACGGGACAGATACGCAGTATTTT. Protein: CSVAADGTDTQYF. The V call is TRBV29-1, the J call TRBJ2-3; D gene ambiguous. The CDR3 spans 13 residues. The V gene's germline CDR1 is SQVTM and CDR2 ANQGSEA. V was clipped by 4 bases and J by 3 bases, with 11 bases between them.

Only a few counts were recorded for this clonotype. The chain is built from TRBV20-1 and TRBJ2-7; D unclear. The V end was cut by 2 bases, the J end by 0 bases, with 8 bases between. The germline V gene encodes CDR1 DFQATT and CDR2 SNEGSKA (reference sequence). CDR3 length: 13 amino acids. CDR3 protein: CSARFRHSYEQYF. DNA of the CDR3: TGCAGTGCTAGATTCCGACACTCCTACGAGCAGTACTTC.

This clonotype has more than one count but fewer than ten. The gene calls are TRBV7-8 and TRBJ2-3, with D perhaps TRBD2 (6 bases). Germline CDR1 SGHVS, CDR2 FQNEAQ. With 8 bases removed from V and 1 base from J, the gap between germline ends came to 19 bases. The CDR3 spans 16 residues. Here the CDR3 DNA reads TGTGCCAGCGGCTCTTCACGGGAGAGGGGCACAGATACGCAGTATTTT. Translated, it gives CASGSSRERGTDTQYF. Combining the CDR3 with reference TRBV7-8 and TRBJ2-3 gives the whole variable domain GAGVSQSPRYKVAKRGQDVALRCDPISGHVSLFWYQQALGQGPEFLTYFQNEAQLDKSGLPSDRFFAERPEGSVSTLKIQRTQQEDSAVYLCASGSSRERGTDTQYFGPGTRLTVL.